This TCR beta chain was recovered during a study of blood T cell repertoires in COVID-19. TCRdb's copy holds only in-frame clones and misses some; the assay was immunoSEQ multiplex PCR. The sample yields a few hundred thousand clones, around 84% seen once. Germline V gives CDR1 MNHEY, CDR2 SVGEGT. The CDR3 runs to 16 residues. The ends lost 0 bases at V and 4 bases at J; junction bases unmatched: 9. The chain carries TRBV6-2 or TRBV6-3 and TRBJ2-7, with 7 positions matching TRBD2. The sequencing sample was made of PBMCs or T cells enriched from blood (not recorded which). The TCR was taken from a middle-aged man who had recovered from COVID-19. The CDR3 loop is CASSYSAGRVRYEQYF. The CDR3 bases are TGTGCCAGCAGTTACTCAGCGGGACGGGTGAGGTACGAGCAGTACTTC.